This passage covers 11 T cell receptor beta chains from one sample sequenced in a study of PD-1 blockade in classical Hodgkin lymphoma. Sequenced by immunoSEQ multiplex PCR; TCRdb stores in-frame clones only, minus some. The table lists under 70,000 clones, approximately 88% of them singletons. Exposure to brentuximab vedotin varied, and each patient had relapsed following autologous stem cell transplantation. Specimen: peripheral blood mononuclear cells (PBMCs), collected at baseline. These receptors all stem from a human donor with classical Hodgkin lymphoma.

This chain links TRBV4-3 with TRBJ2-1; TRBD1 matches at 10 bases. The V gene end was trimmed by 6 bases and the J gene end by 5 bases; junction bases not matched to a gene: 10. The CDR3 runs to 16 residues. Germline CDR1 is LGHNA and CDR2 is YSLEER. The CDR3 bases are TGCGCCAGCAGTTTAGGCCTGGACAGGGGGAACAATGAGCAGTTCTTC. As protein: CASSLGLDRGNNEQFF.

The V gene is TRBV7-3, the J gene TRBJ2-1; 11 bases align to TRBD2. The CDR3 totals 18 residues. Germline values: CDR1 SGHTA, CDR2 FQGTGA. V lost 4 bases, J lost 0 bases, and 8 bases stayed unmatched. CDR3 nucleotide sequence: TGTGCCAGCAGCTCCGGGACTAGCGGAACCAGCTCCTACAATGAGCAGTTCTTC. Amino acids: CASSSGTSGTSSYNEQFF.

This clone was picked up one time. The chain employs TRBV5-1 and TRBJ2-2; D gene ambiguous. V gave up 4 bases and J gave up 4 bases, with 14 bases separating them. The CDR3 sequence is 15 residues long. Germline-derived CDR1 and CDR2 are SGHRS and YFSETQ. The CDR3 sequence: CASSQIGVSTGELFF. CDR3 in DNA: TGCGCCAGCAGCCAAATAGGCGTTAGCACCGGGGAGCTGTTTTTT.

This sequence joins TRBV7-8 and TRBJ1-4, with D possibly TRBD1 on 6 matching bases. The V gene lost 3 bases and the J gene lost 8 bases, with 19 bases spanning the gap. Germline CDR1 SGHVS, CDR2 FQNEAQ. The CDR3 consists of 16 residues. The CDR3 DNA reads as TGTGCCAGCAGCTTGGGGGGGCACGCCCCCAACGAAAAACTGTTTTTT. This gives the protein CASSLGGHAPNEKLFF.

V usage is TRBV30 and J usage is TRBJ2-5; TRBD2 is a possible D gene (6 bases). The length of the CDR3 is 16 residues. CDR1 and CDR2 from the germline V gene are GTSNPN and SVGIG (reference sequence). V was pared by 2 bases and J by 1 base, with 17 bases between. This chain's CDR3 is CAWSSQPLGGQETQYF. CDR3 in DNA: TGTGCCTGGAGTTCACAGCCCCTCGGGGGCCAAGAGACCCAGTACTTC.

The chain links TRBV11-3 to TRBJ2-2; 9 positions agree with TRBD1. The germline V gene encodes CDR1 SGHNT and CDR2 YENEEA. V lost 5 bases to trimming and J lost 5 bases; unmatched junction nucleotides: 6. The CDR3 runs to 15 residues. CDR3 loop: CASSPGTGRTGELFF. The CDR3 region has the DNA TGTGCCAGCAGCCCCGGGACAGGGAGAACCGGGGAGCTGTTTTTT.

As regards this clone: One end of the junction fails to match germline, which may point to a read error. The CDR3 DNA is TGTGCCAGCAGCATAGCGGGAAACAATGAGCAGTTCTTC. This codes for CASSIAGNNEQFF. This chain uses TRBV7-9 with TRBJ2-1; 8 nucleotides agree with TRBD2. Germline lookup yields CDR1 SEHNR and CDR2 FQNEAQ (reference sequence). The CDR3 has 13 residues.

The chain has TRBV19 and TRBJ1-3, with 7 bases that match TRBD1. V dropped 7 bases and J dropped 0; count of bases not matched to a gene: 9. Germline CDR1 is LNHDA and CDR2 is SQIVND (reference sequence). CDR3 size: 16 residues. CDR3: CASTQGGYSSGNTIYF. In DNA, the CDR3 is TGTGCCAGTACCCAAGGGGGCTACAGCTCTGGAAACACCATATATTTT.

CDR3 bases: TGTGCCAGCAGCTCCAACATAGGGTTCACCGGGGAGCTGTTTTTT. Residues: CASSSNIGFTGELFF. This chain uses TRBV5-8 with TRBJ2-2, with D unclear. CDR3 length: 15 amino acids. Deletions cut 3 bases from V and 4 bases from J, with 13 bases between. Looked up from germline, CDR1 is SGHTS and CDR2 is YDEGEE.

The chain is built from TRBV27 and TRBJ2-2, with D perhaps TRBD2 (5 bases). V lost 2 bases and J 5 bases, leaving 6 bases between the germline ends. Germline CDR1 and CDR2: MNHEY and SMNVEV (reference sequence). The CDR3 contains 13 residues. The CDR3 spells CASSLRGTGELFF. For the CDR3, the DNA is TGTGCCAGCAGTTTAAGAGGGACCGGGGAGCTGTTTTTT.

This sequence joins TRBV6-6 and TRBJ2-3; a possible D gene is TRBD1 (6 bases). CDR3 length: 14 residues. In germline, CDR1 is MNHNY, CDR2 SVGAGI (reference sequence). Between the trimmed V and J ends, which lost 8 bases and 3 bases, there was a span of 15 bases. The CDR3 sequence: CASCPRDTTDTQYF. CDR3 coding DNA: TGTGCCAGCTGCCCCCGGGACACTACAGATACGCAGTATTTT.